This paragraph covers one TCR beta chain sequence. What it binds is unknown. V trimming: 4 bases; J trimming: 8 bases; junction bases outside the gene matches: 12. CDR3 length: 15 amino acids. Looked up from germline, CDR1 is SGHNT and CDR2 is YYREEE (reference sequence). TCR alpha and beta CDR3 regions were amplified from RNA using iRepertoire nested multiplex PCR. TCRdb reprocessed the multiplex PCR reads via MiXCR and lists one record per CDR3 protein. The sample includes 150,000 to 200,000 distinct CDR3 sequences, around 40% seen only once; the top ten take around 5.2%. The sample comes from a study of glioma-infiltrating T cells. Regarding the study as a whole: CDR3 overlap between tissue and blood was very small. Gliomas, especially low-grade, showed above-expected tissue-blood divergence; non-neoplastic patients showed below.

The chain uses TRBV5-4 and TRBJ2-1; 7 bases are a match to TRBD1. The material sequenced was glioma tissue, nonneoplastic brain tissue, or PBMCs (not recorded which). The sequence came from a human donor with low-grade glioma or glioblastoma, undergoing nonglioma brain surgery, or in good health (not recorded which). CDR3 residues: CASSATGAGDDEQFF. The CDR3 bases are TGTGCCAGCAGCGCCACAGGGGCAGGGGACGATGAGCAGTTCTTC. Using reference TRBV5-4 and TRBJ2-1 for the parts outside the CDR3, the full variable domain is ETGVTQSPTHLIKTRGQQVTLRCSSQSGHNTVSWYQQALGQGPQFIFQYYREEENGRGNFPPRFSGLQFPNYSSELNVNALELDDSALYLCASSATGAGDDEQFFGPGTRLTVL.